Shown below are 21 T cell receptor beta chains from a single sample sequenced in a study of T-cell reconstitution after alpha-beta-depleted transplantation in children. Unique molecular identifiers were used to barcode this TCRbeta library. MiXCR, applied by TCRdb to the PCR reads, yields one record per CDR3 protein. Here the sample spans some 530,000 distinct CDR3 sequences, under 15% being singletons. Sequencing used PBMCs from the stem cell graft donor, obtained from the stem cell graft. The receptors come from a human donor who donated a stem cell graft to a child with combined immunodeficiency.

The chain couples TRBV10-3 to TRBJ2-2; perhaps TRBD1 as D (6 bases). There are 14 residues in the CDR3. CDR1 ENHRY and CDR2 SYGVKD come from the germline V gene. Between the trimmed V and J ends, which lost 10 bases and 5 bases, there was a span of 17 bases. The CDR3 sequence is CASRQVSGTGELFF. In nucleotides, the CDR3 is TGTGCCAGTCGACAGGTCTCGGGGACCGGGGAGCTGTTTTTT.

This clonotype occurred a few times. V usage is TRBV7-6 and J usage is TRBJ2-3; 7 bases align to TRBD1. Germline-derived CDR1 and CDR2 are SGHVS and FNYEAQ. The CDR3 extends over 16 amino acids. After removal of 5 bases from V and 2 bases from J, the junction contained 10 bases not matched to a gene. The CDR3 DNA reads TGTGCCAGCAGCCCAGGCTGGACAGGACACACAGATACGCAGTATTTT. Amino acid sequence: CASSPGWTGHTDTQYF.

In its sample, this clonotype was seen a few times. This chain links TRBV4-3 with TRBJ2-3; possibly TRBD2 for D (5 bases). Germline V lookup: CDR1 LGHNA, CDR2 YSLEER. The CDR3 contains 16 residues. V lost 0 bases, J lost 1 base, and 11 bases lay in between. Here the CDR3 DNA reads TGCGCCAGCAGCCAAGACCCCCTGGGAGGCACAGATACGCAGTATTTT. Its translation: CASSQDPLGGTDTQYF.

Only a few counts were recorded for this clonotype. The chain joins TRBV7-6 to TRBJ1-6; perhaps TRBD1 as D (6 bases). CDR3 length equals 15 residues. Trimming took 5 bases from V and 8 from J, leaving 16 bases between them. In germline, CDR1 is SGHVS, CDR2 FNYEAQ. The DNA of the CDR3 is TGTGCCAGCAGCGCCCGACAGGCTATTGATTCACCCCTCCACTTT. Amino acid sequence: CASSARQAIDSPLHF.

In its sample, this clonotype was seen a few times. CDR3 protein: CASSQEVTSIAGQYF. CDR3 DNA sequence: TGTGCCAGCAGCCAAGAGGTGACTAGTATAGCAGGGCAGTACTTC. J is TRBJ2-7 and V is TRBV3-1; D is possibly TRBD2 (6 bases). The V gene lost 0 bases and the J gene lost 9 bases, with 18 bases spanning the gap. The CDR3 runs 15 residues. Per the germline V gene, CDR1 is LGHDT and CDR2 is YNNKEL (reference sequence).

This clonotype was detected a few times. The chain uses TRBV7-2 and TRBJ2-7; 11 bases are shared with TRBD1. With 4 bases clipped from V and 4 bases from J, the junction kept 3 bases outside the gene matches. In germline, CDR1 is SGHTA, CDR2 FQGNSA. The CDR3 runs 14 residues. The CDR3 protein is CASSSGQGEYEQYF. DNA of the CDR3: TGTGCCAGCAGCTCGGGACAGGGGGAGTACGAGCAGTACTTC.

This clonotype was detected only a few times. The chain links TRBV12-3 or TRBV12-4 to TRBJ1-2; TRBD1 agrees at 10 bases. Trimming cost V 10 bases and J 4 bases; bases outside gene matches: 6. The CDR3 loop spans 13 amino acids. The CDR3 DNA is TGTGCCATCTCGACAGGGGGCTCCTATGGCTACACCTTC. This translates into CAISTGGSYGYTF.

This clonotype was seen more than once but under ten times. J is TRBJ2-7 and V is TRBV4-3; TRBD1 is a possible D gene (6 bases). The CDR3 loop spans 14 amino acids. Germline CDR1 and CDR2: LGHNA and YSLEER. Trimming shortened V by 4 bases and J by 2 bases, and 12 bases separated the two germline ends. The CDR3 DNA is TGCGCCAGCAGCCCCCTACAGGGACCCTACGAGCAGTACTTC. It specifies CASSPLQGPYEQYF.

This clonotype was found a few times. CDR3 residues: CASSGTGLAGVGTGELFF. CDR3 coding DNA: TGCGCCAGCAGCGGGACGGGACTAGCGGGAGTTGGAACCGGGGAGCTGTTTTTT. The rearrangement uses TRBV5-1 and TRBJ2-2, with 14 bases that match TRBD2. The CDR3 extends over 18 amino acids. V gave up 4 bases and J gave up 5 bases; unmatched junction bases: 10. Per the germline V gene, CDR1 is SGHRS and CDR2 is YFSETQ.

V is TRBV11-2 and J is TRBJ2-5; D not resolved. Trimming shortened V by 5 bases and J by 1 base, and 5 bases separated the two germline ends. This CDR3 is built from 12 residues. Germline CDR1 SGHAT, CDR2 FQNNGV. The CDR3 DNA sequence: TGTGCCAGCAGCAACCCCCAAGAGACCCAGTACTTC. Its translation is CASSNPQETQYF.

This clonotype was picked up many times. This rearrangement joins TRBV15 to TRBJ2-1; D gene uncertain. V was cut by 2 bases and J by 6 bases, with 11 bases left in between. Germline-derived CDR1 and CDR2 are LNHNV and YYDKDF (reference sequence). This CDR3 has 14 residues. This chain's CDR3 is CATSRQDFGNEQFF. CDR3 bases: TGTGCCACCAGCAGACAGGATTTCGGCAATGAGCAGTTCTTC.

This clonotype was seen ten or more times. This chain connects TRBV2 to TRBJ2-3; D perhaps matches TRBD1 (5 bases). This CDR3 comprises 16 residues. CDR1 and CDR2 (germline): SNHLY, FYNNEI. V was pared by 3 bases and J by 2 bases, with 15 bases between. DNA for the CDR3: TGTGCCAGCAGTGACCATGGACACAGATACACAGATACGCAGTATTTT. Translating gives CASSDHGHRYTDTQYF.

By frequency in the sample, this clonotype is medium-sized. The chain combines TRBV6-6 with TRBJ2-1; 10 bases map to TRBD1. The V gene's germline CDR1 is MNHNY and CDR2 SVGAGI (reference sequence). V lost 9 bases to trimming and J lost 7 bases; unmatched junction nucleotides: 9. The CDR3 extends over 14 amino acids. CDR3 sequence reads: CARGEDRGGNEQFF. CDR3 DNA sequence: TGTGCCAGGGGGGAGGACAGGGGGGGAAATGAGCAGTTCTTC.

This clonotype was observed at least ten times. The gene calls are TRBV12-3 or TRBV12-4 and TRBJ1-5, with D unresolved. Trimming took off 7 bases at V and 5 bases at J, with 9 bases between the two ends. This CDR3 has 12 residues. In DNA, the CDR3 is TGTGCCAGCAAGGCAGGTTATCAGCCCCAGCATTTT. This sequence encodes CASKAGYQPQHF.

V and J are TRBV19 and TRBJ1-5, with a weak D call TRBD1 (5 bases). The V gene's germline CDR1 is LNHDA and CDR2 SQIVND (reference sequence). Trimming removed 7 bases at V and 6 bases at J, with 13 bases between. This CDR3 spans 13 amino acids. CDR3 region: CASTLPGGQPQHF. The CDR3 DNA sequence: TGTGCCAGTACCTTGCCCGGGGGTCAGCCCCAGCATTTT.

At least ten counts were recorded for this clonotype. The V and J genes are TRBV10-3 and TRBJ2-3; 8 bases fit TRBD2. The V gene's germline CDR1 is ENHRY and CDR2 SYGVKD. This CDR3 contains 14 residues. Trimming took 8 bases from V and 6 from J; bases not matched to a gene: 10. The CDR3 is CAIREGEVPDTQYF. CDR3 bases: TGTGCCATCCGGGAGGGTGAGGTTCCCGATACGCAGTATTTT.

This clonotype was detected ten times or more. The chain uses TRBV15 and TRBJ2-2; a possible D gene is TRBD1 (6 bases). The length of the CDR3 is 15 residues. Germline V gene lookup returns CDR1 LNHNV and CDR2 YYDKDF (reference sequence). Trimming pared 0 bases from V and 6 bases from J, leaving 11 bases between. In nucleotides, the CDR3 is TGTGCCACCAGCAGAGATCCCAGGGGCGCCGGGGAGCTGTTTTTT. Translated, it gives CATSRDPRGAGELFF.

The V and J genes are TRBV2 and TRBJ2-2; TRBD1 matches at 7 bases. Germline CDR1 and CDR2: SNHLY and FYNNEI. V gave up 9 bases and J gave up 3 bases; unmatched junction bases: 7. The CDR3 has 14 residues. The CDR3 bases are TGTGCCAGGTCCCCCGGGACAGACACCGGGGAGCTGTTTTTT. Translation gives CARSPGTDTGELFF.

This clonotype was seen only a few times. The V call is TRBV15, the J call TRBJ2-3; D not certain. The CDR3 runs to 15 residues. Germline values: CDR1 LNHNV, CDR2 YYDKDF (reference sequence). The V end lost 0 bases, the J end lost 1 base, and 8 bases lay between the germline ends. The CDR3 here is CATSRESPGTDTQYF. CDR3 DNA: TGTGCCACCAGCAGAGAATCCCCCGGCACAGATACGCAGTATTTT.

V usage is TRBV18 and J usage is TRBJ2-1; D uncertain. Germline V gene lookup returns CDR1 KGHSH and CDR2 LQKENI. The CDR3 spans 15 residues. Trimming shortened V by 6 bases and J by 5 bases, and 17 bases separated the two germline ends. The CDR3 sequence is CASSGNVAGNNEQFF. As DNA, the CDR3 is TGTGCCAGCTCCGGCAACGTCGCCGGAAACAATGAGCAGTTCTTC.

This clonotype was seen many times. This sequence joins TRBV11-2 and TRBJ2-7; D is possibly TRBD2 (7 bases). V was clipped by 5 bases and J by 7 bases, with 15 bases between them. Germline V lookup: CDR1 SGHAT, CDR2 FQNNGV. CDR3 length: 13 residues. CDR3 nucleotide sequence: TGTGCCAGCAGCCCTAGCGGAGGGGGGGAGCAGTACTTC. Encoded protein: CASSPSGGGEQYF.